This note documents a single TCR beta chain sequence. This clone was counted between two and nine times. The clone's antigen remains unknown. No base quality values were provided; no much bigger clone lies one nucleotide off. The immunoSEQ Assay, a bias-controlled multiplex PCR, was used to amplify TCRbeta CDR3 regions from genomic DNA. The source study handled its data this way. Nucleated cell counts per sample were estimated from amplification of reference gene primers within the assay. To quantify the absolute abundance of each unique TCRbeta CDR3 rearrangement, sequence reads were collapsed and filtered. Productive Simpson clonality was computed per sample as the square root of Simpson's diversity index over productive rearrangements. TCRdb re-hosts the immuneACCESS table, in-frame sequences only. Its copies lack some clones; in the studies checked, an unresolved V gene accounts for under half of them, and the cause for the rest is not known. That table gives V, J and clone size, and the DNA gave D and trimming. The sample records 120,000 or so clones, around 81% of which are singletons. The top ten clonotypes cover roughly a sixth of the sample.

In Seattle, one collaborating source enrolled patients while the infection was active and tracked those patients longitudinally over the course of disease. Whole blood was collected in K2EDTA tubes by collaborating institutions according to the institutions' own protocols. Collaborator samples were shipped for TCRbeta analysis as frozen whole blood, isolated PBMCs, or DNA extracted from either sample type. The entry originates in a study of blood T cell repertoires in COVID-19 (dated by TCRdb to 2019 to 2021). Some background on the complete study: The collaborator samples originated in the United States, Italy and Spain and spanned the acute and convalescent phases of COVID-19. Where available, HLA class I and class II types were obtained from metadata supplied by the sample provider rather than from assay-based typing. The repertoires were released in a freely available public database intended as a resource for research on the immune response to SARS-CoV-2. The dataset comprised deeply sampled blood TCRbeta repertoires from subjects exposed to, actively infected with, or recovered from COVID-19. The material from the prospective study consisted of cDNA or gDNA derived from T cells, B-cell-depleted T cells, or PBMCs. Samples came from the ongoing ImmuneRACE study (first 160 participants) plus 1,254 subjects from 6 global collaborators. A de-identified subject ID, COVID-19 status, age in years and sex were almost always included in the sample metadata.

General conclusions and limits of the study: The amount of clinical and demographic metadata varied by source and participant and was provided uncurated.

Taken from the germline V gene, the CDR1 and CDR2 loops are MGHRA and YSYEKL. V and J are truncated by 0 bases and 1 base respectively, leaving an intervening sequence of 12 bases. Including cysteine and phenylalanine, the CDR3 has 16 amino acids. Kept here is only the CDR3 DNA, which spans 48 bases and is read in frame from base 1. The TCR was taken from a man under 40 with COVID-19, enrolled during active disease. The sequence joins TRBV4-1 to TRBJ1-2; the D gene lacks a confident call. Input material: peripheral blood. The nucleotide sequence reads TGCGCCAGCAGCCAAGATTTTGCCGGGAATAACTATGGCTACACCTTC. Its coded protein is CASSQDFAGNNYGYTF.